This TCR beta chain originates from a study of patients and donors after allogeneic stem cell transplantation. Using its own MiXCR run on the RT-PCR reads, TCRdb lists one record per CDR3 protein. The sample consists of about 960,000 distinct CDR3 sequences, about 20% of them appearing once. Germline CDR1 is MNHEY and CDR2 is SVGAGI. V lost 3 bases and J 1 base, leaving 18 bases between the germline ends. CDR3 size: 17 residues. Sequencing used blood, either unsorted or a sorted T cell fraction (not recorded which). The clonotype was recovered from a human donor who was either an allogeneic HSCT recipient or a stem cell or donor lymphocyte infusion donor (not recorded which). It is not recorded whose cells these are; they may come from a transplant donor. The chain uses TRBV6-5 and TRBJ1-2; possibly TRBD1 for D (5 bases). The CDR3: CASSYLRAGWSNYGYTF. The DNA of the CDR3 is TGTGCCAGCAGTTATCTTAGGGCAGGGTGGAGTAACTATGGCTACACCTTC.